This TCR beta chain appears in the sequencing data of a study of Graves' ophthalmopathy and Graves' hyperthyroidism. Study-wide context: If no ophthalmopathy appeared within 18 months of follow-up, hyperthyroidism was termed stable. General study results and limits: With roughly 88% sensitivity and less than 83% specificity, a 13-signature model separated ophthalmopathy from stable hyperthyroidism.

Ineligible for inclusion were patients with other autoimmune diseases, uncontrolled infections, pregnancy or lactation. Worth noting for this clonotype: The target antigen is unknown.

Amplification of TCR beta CDR3 regions used RNA transcripts. An opening RT-PCR round employed HTBI primers and preceded a second-round multiplex PCR. TCRdb processed the multiplex PCR reads anew with MiXCR; each CDR3 protein has one entry. This sample carries 450,000 to 600,000 distinct CDR3 sequences, 35% to 40% of them seen once, and the ten largest clones take around 4%. The CDR3 covers 15 residues. Germline CDR1 is MNHEY and CDR2 is SVGEGT. V shed 7 bases and J shed 0 bases, with 16 bases lying between them. This TCR was recovered from an adult man with Graves' hyperthyroidism. Material: peripheral blood or thyroid tissue (not recorded which). This chain joins TRBV6-2 or TRBV6-3 and TRBJ2-7; D might be TRBD1 or TRBD2, each matching 6 bases. This chain's CDR3 is CASKLGRDNSYEQYF. The CDR3 DNA reads as TGTGCCAGCAAGTTGGGGCGGGACAACTCCTACGAGCAGTACTTC.